Listed below are T cell receptor beta chains from one sample, sequenced in a study of cytomegalovirus exposure and HLA in healthy donors. Clones were sequenced by immunoSEQ multiplex PCR, and TCRdb holds only the in-frame ones, with some missing. This table has roughly 180,000 clones, 75% to 85% appearing once. Sequenced material: PBMCs. The receptors stem from a man between 18 and 29 years old in good health and CMV-seronegative. Each CDR3 is given with its conserved first and last residue. Each record gives: J gene, D gene, V gene, clone size, CDR3 protein, CDR3 DNA. A D gene is named only where the DNA matches it firmly. Expanded clones are given a class, and other clones once, few, many or no size at all.

>TRBJ1-1|TRBD1|TRBV13|-
CASSQGGGGRTEAFF
TGTGCCAGCAGCCAGGGGGGAGGAGGTCGCACTGAAGCTTTCTTT
>TRBJ2-3|TRBD1|TRBV10-3|-
CAISGGRGQGITDTQYF
TGTGCCATCAGTGGAGGGAGAGGACAGGGCATAACAGATACGCAGTATTTT
>TRBJ2-3|-|TRBV28|-
CASRTSPDTQYF
TGTGCCAGCAGAACATCACCAGATACGCAGTATTTT
>TRBJ2-1|-|TRBV5-1|-
CASSLEGGYTYNEQFF
TGCGCCAGCAGCTTGGAGGGCGGGTACACCTACAATGAGCAGTTCTTC
>TRBJ2-5|-|TRBV18|once
CASSPLLGGQETQYF
TGTGCCAGCTCACCACTTCTAGGAGGACAAGAGACCCAGTACTTC
>TRBJ1-1|TRBD1|TRBV4-2|-
CASSTGLPSTGWGNTEAFF
TGTGCCAGCAGCACAGGCCTACCTTCGACAGGGTGGGGGAACACTGAAGCTTTCTTT
>TRBJ2-7|-|TRBV5-1|-
CASSPGLLPEGEQYF
TGCGCCAGCAGCCCCGGTCTGCTCCCAGAGGGAGAGCAGTACTTC
>TRBJ1-1|-|TRBV18|once
CASSPTLNTEAFF
TGTGCCAGCTCACCAACACTGAACACTGAAGCTTTCTTT
>TRBJ1-5|-|TRBV19|-
CASSTGRGDQPQHF
TGTGCCAGTAGTACGGGACGGGGGGATCAGCCCCAGCATTTT
>TRBJ2-3|TRBD2|TRBV15|once
CATSSQREGVHF
TGTGCCACCAGCAGTCAGCGGGAAGGGGTACATTTT
>TRBJ2-7|-|TRBV7-2|-
CASSFPAAYYEQYF
TGTGCCAGCAGCTTTCCAGCGGCCTACTACGAGCAGTACTTC
>TRBJ1-1|-|TRBV5-5|-
CASSSFPGTEAFF
TGTGCCAGCAGCTCATTCCCAGGCACTGAAGCTTTCTTT
>TRBJ2-3|-|TRBV4-2|-
CASSQDRGTANTQYF
TGTGCCAGCAGCCAAGATCGGGGGACGGCGAATACGCAGTATTTT
>TRBJ2-7|TRBD2|TRBV7-2|-
CASSFSGPYEQYF
TGTGCCAGCAGTTTTAGCGGGCCCTACGAGCAGTACTTC
>TRBJ2-4|TRBD2|TRBV19|-
CASSNLRTAGGSKNIQYF
TGTGCCAGTAGCAACCTAAGGACAGCGGGAGGTAGCAAAAACATTCAGTACTTC
>TRBJ2-1|TRBD2|TRBV11-2|-
CASSFPDGGSSYNEQFF
TGTGCCAGCAGCTTCCCGGACGGCGGGAGCTCCTACAATGAGCAGTTCTTC
>TRBJ2-2|TRBD2|TRBV7-2|-
CASSLFREVRGELFF
TGTGCCAGCAGCTTATTCCGGGAGGTCAGGGGGGAGCTGTTTTTT
>TRBJ1-2|-|TRBV7-2|-
CASSREQGVTNYGYTF
TGTGCCAGCAGCCGGGAACAGGGAGTCACTAACTATGGCTACACCTTC
>TRBJ2-7|TRBD2|TRBV5-1|once
CASSPGVVAGVHEQYF
TGCGCCAGCTCACCGGGGGTAGTAGCGGGAGTGCACGAGCAGTACTTC
>TRBJ1-4|TRBD1|TRBV9|-
CASSWRQGRDEKLFF
TGTGCCAGCAGCTGGAGACAGGGGCGGGATGAAAAACTGTTTTTT
>TRBJ2-7|-|TRBV27|-
CASSWARSYEQYF
TGTGCCAGCAGTTGGGCCAGATCCTACGAGCAGTACTTC
>TRBJ2-1|-|TRBV4-3|-
CASSQDAPRGYNEQFF
TGCGCCAGCAGCCAAGACGCCCCCCGGGGCTACAATGAGCAGTTCTTC
>TRBJ1-3|-|TRBV6-1|-
CASRRDRSSGNTIYF
TGTGCCAGCAGGCGGGACCGAAGCTCTGGAAACACCATATATTTT
>TRBJ2-5|-|TRBV7-2|few
CASSPSPSGETQYF
TGTGCCAGCAGCCCTAGCCCTTCTGGGGAGACCCAGTACTTC
>TRBJ1-1|-|TRBV6-6|-
CASSLQGIGAEAFF
TGTGCCAGCAGTCTACAGGGAATCGGCGCTGAAGCTTTCTTT
>TRBJ2-1|TRBD2|TRBV28|-
CASSSAVSGRAPYNEQFF
TGTGCCAGCAGTTCAGCCGTTAGCGGGAGGGCCCCCTACAATGAGCAGTTCTTC
>TRBJ2-1|TRBD2|TRBV27|-
CASSIAGGPFYEQFF
TGTGCCAGCAGTATAGCGGGGGGGCCCTTCTATGAGCAGTTCTTC
>TRBJ2-7|-|TRBV7-2|-
CASSLVGSDNEQYF
TGTGCCAGCAGCTTAGTGGGTTCGGACAACGAGCAGTACTTC
>TRBJ2-1|TRBD1|TRBV11-3|-
CASSNPGQGSINEQFF
TGTGCCAGCAGCAATCCGGGACAGGGCTCTATCAATGAGCAGTTCTTC
>TRBJ2-5|TRBD1|TRBV27|-
CASSLSYATFLGGAGQETQYF
TGTGCCAGCAGTTTATCTTACGCGACTTTTTTAGGGGGCGCGGGTCAAGAGACCCAGTACTTC
>TRBJ2-7|TRBD1|TRBV6-1|-
CASSLRTGSPYEQYF
TGTGCCAGCAGTCTCCGGACAGGGAGCCCATACGAGCAGTACTTC
>TRBJ2-7|TRBD2|TRBV5-1|-
CASSLGLAASYEQYF
TGCGCCAGCAGCTTGGGACTAGCGGCCTCCTACGAGCAGTACTTC
>TRBJ2-2|TRBD2|TRBV5-1|-
CASSTASSGRLGTGELFF
TGCGCCAGCAGCACAGCTTCTAGCGGGAGGTTGGGCACCGGGGAGCTGTTTTTT
>TRBJ2-3|-|TRBV6-5|-
CASSFAATDTQYF
TGTGCCAGCAGTTTCGCGGCTACAGATACGCAGTATTTT
>TRBJ2-7|-|TRBV16|once
CASSQGIRATYEQYF
TGTGCCAGCAGCCAAGGGATCAGGGCAACCTACGAGCAGTACTTC
>TRBJ2-7|TRBD1|TRBV7-9|-
CASSPRTGGAYEQYF
TGTGCCAGCAGCCCTCGGACAGGGGGCGCCTACGAGCAGTACTTC
>TRBJ1-2|-|TRBV6-6|-
CASQRAESYTF
TGTGCCAGCCAGAGGGCGGAGAGCTACACCTTC
>TRBJ2-1|-|TRBV4-2|-
CASSQDGGVLFNEQFF
TGTGCCAGCAGCCAAGATGGCGGGGTCCTGTTCAATGAGCAGTTCTTC
>TRBJ1-5|-|TRBV10-1|-
CAPSAVHSNQPQHF
TGCGCCCCGAGCGCAGTTCATAGCAATCAGCCCCAGCATTTT
>TRBJ2-7|-|TRBV5-1|few
CASSVGQSTYEQYF
TGCGCCAGCAGCGTAGGACAGAGCACCTACGAGCAGTACTTC
>TRBJ2-6|TRBD2|TRBV14|-
CASSLRTGRAGANVLTF
TGTGCCAGCAGCCTTAGGACGGGGAGGGCTGGGGCCAACGTCCTGACTTTC
>TRBJ2-7|TRBD1|TRBV2|-
CASSGQGSSYEQYF
TGTGCCAGCAGTGGACAGGGGAGCTCCTACGAGCAGTACTTC
>TRBJ1-2|-|TRBV27|-
CASSPGQLNYGYTF
TGTGCCAGCAGCCCAGGACAGCTTAACTATGGCTACACCTTC
>TRBJ1-4|TRBD1|TRBV10-3|-
CAISEDEWESGTGREKLFF
TGTGCCATCAGTGAGGACGAATGGGAATCCGGGACAGGTCGTGAAAAACTGTTTTTT
>TRBJ2-7|TRBD1|TRBV13|-
CASSSFAGTESYEQYF
TGTGCCAGCAGCTCATTCGCCGGGACAGAGAGCTACGAGCAGTACTTC
>TRBJ1-2|-|TRBV2|many
CASRATGYGYTF
TGTGCCAGCAGAGCCACAGGGTACGGCTACACCTTC
>TRBJ1-6|TRBD1|TRBV2|once
CASSEWDSYNSPLHF
TGTGCCAGCAGTGAATGGGACAGCTATAATTCACCCCTCCACTTT
>TRBJ2-7|-|TRBV9|-
CASSRGKRGSYEQYF
TGTGCCAGCAGCAGGGGAAAAAGGGGCTCCTACGAGCAGTACTTC
>TRBJ2-3|-|TRBV6-1|-
CASSERGAGVRDADTQYF
TGTGCCAGCAGTGAACGGGGGGCCGGGGTGAGGGACGCAGATACGCAGTATTTT
>TRBJ1-1|-|TRBV9|-
CASSAKWGAETEAFF
TGTGCCAGCAGCGCGAAATGGGGCGCAGAGACTGAAGCTTTCTTT
>TRBJ2-3|-|TRBV11-2|-
CASSLGGVAGDTQYF
TGTGCCAGCAGCTTAGGGGGGGTAGCCGGAGATACGCAGTATTTT
>TRBJ2-3|TRBD1|TRBV28|-
CASSLLGRQGAADTQYF
TGTGCCAGCAGTTTACTTGGTAGGCAGGGGGCTGCAGATACGCAGTATTTT
>TRBJ2-3|TRBD2|TRBV4-2|few
CASSQSGGALGTQYF
TGTGCCAGCAGCCAAAGCGGGGGGGCCTTGGGTACGCAGTATTTT